The rows below give T cell receptor beta chains drawn from one sample of a study of CD8 T cells in ankylosing spondylitis. TCRdb used MiXCR to reprocess the 5' RACE reads, holding one entry per CDR3 protein. The data contain around 430,000 distinct CDR3 sequences, roughly a sixth of them singletons. The sequencing sample was made of blood, either unsorted or a sorted T cell fraction (not recorded which). Receptors were obtained from a male donor with ankylosing spondylitis. The CDR3 runs from the conserved cysteine through the conserved F or W. The D gene is left open where the match is weak. Not every row has a clone size; where given, it reads once, few, many or a size class.

size	V	D	length	J	DNA	CDR3
few	TRBV3-1	NA	15	TRBJ1-1	TGTGCCAGCAGCCAATATGGGAGCATGAACACTGAAGCTTTCTTT	CASSQYGSMNTEAFF
NA	TRBV6-2/TRBV6-3	TRBD1	15	TRBJ1-1	TGTGCCAGCAGTCGCGCCGGGACAGTGAACACTGAAGCTTTCTTT	CASSRAGTVNTEAFF
few	TRBV7-2	NA	16	TRBJ1-2	TGTGCCAGCAGCCCCGGGTCGGGGCTAGGATCCTATGACTACACCTTC	CASSPGSGLGSYDYTF
NA	TRBV3-1	NA	15	TRBJ2-5	TGTGCCAGCAGCTCCGGCAGGGTAAACCAAGAGACCCAGTACTTC	CASSSGRVNQETQYF
few	TRBV7-2	NA	15	TRBJ1-5	TGTGCCAGCAGCCAGGAACAGGGAGGCAATCAGCCCCAGCATTTT	CASSQEQGGNQPQHF
NA	TRBV20-1	NA	14	TRBJ1-1	TGCAGTGCCGACTCCCAGGGAGGTCACACTGAAGCTTTCTTT	CSADSQGGHTEAFF
few	TRBV12-3/TRBV12-4	TRBD2	16	TRBJ2-1	TGTGCCAGCAGTAGACGACTAGCGCCGCCGGGCAATGAGCAGTTCTTC	CASSRRLAPPGNEQFF
NA	TRBV12-3/TRBV12-4	NA	17	TRBJ2-1	TGTGCCAGCAGTTTAGAGGTCAGGGGACCGTGGTACAATGAGCAGTTCTTC	CASSLEVRGPWYNEQFF
NA	TRBV6-5	NA	15	TRBJ1-1	TGTGCCAGCAGTTACTCGTGGGGGGCTGGGACTGAAGCTTTCTTT	CASSYSWGAGTEAFF
NA	TRBV7-9	NA	13	TRBJ1-1	TGTGCCAGCAGCCCCAGCATAGTCACTGAAGCTTTCTTT	CASSPSIVTEAFF
NA	TRBV20-1	NA	15	TRBJ1-5	TGCAGTGCTAGACGACGAGGAAATAGCAATCAGCCCCAGCATTTT	CSARRRGNSNQPQHF
NA	TRBV20-1	NA	15	TRBJ2-2	TGCAGTGCTAGAGATGGTAGAAGTGGAACCGGGGAGCTGTTTTTT	CSARDGRSGTGELFF
NA	TRBV10-3	TRBD1	15	TRBJ1-1	TGTGCCATCAGTGACACCCGACAGGGAAACACTGAAGCTTTCTTT	CAISDTRQGNTEAFF
NA	TRBV18	TRBD2	16	TRBJ2-1	TGTGCCAGCTCACCACCAGCGGGGGGTCTCAGGGGTGAGCAGTTCTTC	CASSPPAGGLRGEQFF
few	TRBV7-9	NA	12	TRBJ1-6	TGTGCCAGCGGAGGAGAAAATTCACCCCTCCACTTT	CASGGENSPLHF
NA	TRBV5-4	TRBD1	14	TRBJ2-3	TGTGCCAGCAGCTTGAACAGGGGTGCAGATACGCAGTATTTT	CASSLNRGADTQYF
many	TRBV6-5	NA	15	TRBJ1-1	TGTGCCAGCAGTTACGGTGACAGAAAGAACACTGAAGCTTTCTTT	CASSYGDRKNTEAFF
few	TRBV7-8	NA	15	TRBJ2-7	TGTGCCAGCAGCCCGACCCCAAGGTTACCCTACGAGCAGTACTTC	CASSPTPRLPYEQYF
many	TRBV12-3/TRBV12-4	TRBD1	17	TRBJ1-1	TGTGCCAGCAGTTCCACAGGGGTTACCCCTCCACAGTGGGAAGCTTTCTTT	CASSSTGVTPPQWEAFF
NA	TRBV7-2	TRBD2	12	TRBJ2-5	TGTGCCAGCAGCTGGACTAGCGAGACCCAGTACTTC	CASSWTSETQYF
many	TRBV7-4	TRBD1	19	TRBJ1-6	TGTGCCAGCAGCTTAAAAGGACAGGCCCCCTATGTCCCTAATTCACCCCTCCACTTT	CASSLKGQAPYVPNSPLHF
NA	TRBV28	NA	12	TRBJ2-1	TGTGCCAGCGAGCGCTCCTACAATGAGCAGTTCTTC	CASERSYNEQFF
few	TRBV27	NA	14	TRBJ2-1	TGTGCCAGCAGTTTAAGAAGGACCAACAATGAGCAGTTCTTC	CASSLRRTNNEQFF
few	TRBV7-2	NA	15	TRBJ1-2	TGTGCCAGCATCCCAGGGGCAGGCCTGGGGTATGGCTACACCTTC	CASIPGAGLGYGYTF
NA	TRBV3-1	NA	11	TRBJ2-7	TGTGCCAGCGCAGACAGTGGGGGCTATTACTTC	CASADSGGYYF
NA	TRBV12-3/TRBV12-4	NA	14	TRBJ1-1	TGTGCCAGCAGTTCCCCGATAGTGGGCACTGAAGCTTTCTTT	CASSSPIVGTEAFF
NA	TRBV6-1	NA	16	TRBJ2-3	TGTGCCAGCACCACAGGTGGCCGGAGAAGCACAGATACGCAGTATTTT	CASTTGGRRSTDTQYF
few	TRBV28	TRBD2	16	TRBJ2-3	TGTGCCAGTGGGGGCGGGGGGGGTACTAGCACAGATACGCAGTATTTT	CASGGGGGTSTDTQYF
NA	TRBV5-6	NA	16	TRBJ1-5	TGTGCCAGCAGCTTGGGAGGCAGGAGCAGCAATCAGCCCCAGCATTTT	CASSLGGRSSNQPQHF
few	TRBV19	NA	13	TRBJ1-2	TGTGCCACCTTTCATCCAGGTTACTATGGCTACACCTTC	CATFHPGYYGYTF
few	TRBV12-3/TRBV12-4	NA	15	TRBJ2-7	TGTGCCAGCAGCAAGGACATCATCGGGCCATACGAGCAGTACTTC	CASSKDIIGPYEQYF
NA	TRBV19	NA	11	TRBJ1-1	TGTGCCAGTAGGAGACACACTGAAGCTTTCTTT	CASRRHTEAFF
many	TRBV20-1	TRBD2	16	TRBJ2-3	TGCAGTGCTAGAAATAGCGGGAGGGCTCTCACAGATACGCAGTATTTT	CSARNSGRALTDTQYF
NA	TRBV27	TRBD2	16	TRBJ2-2	TGTGCCAGCATTCTAGCGGGAAGAGCGAACACCGGGGAGCTGTTTTTT	CASILAGRANTGELFF
NA	TRBV28	NA	13	TRBJ1-4	TGTGCCAGCAGTTCCCCAGGGATAGCAAAACTGTTTTTT	CASSSPGIAKLFF
NA	TRBV6-1	TRBD1	15	TRBJ1-5	TGTGCCAGCAGGGGGACAGCGAATAGCAATCAGCCCCAGCATTTT	CASRGTANSNQPQHF
NA	TRBV11-3	NA	12	TRBJ2-2	TGTGCCAGCAGCTTGTATCAGGGGGAGCTGTTTTTT	CASSLYQGELFF
many	TRBV29-1	NA	13	TRBJ2-5	TGCAGCGTTGAGCTGGGGTTAAAAGAGACCCAGTACTTC	CSVELGLKETQYF
few	TRBV20-1	NA	15	TRBJ2-7	TGCAGTGCTAGAGACCAGGCTACCCTCCTGTACGAGCAGTACTTC	CSARDQATLLYEQYF
few	TRBV6-1	TRBD1	14	TRBJ2-7	TGTGCCAGCAGGAGGGACAGGGAGTCCTACGAGCAGTACTTC	CASRRDRESYEQYF
NA	TRBV9	NA	14	TRBJ1-2	TGTGCCAGCAGCGGGGACGGACCACGGCGAGGCTACACCTTC	CASSGDGPRRGYTF
few	TRBV6-2/TRBV6-3	NA	15	TRBJ1-1	TGTGCCAGCAGGCCCACGAGGGGACAGAACACTGAAGCTTTCTTT	CASRPTRGQNTEAFF
few	TRBV4-2	NA	16	TRBJ2-3	TGTGCCAGCAGCCCCCAACTAGACGCTAGCACAGATACGCAGTATTTT	CASSPQLDASTDTQYF
NA	TRBV6-1	NA	14	TRBJ2-4	TGTGCCAGCAGGGACCGGGACACCAAAAACATTCAGTACTTC	CASRDRDTKNIQYF
few	TRBV4-2	NA	15	TRBJ2-1	TGTGCCAGCAGCCAAGATCGCGGATGGGGCAATGAGCAGTTCTTC	CASSQDRGWGNEQFF
few	TRBV20-1	TRBD1	15	TRBJ1-1	TGCAGTGCTACACACAGACAGGGGGCGCGAACTGAAGCTTTCTTT	CSATHRQGARTEAFF
few	TRBV20-1	NA	14	TRBJ2-5	TGCAGTGCCGCCGTTAAGGGGTCAGGTGAGACCCAGTACTTC	CSAAVKGSGETQYF
many	TRBV6-1	TRBD1	14	TRBJ1-2	TGTGCCAGCAGTGAAGAGGACAGGGGTGGAGGCTACACCTTC	CASSEEDRGGGYTF
many	TRBV4-2	TRBD2	14	TRBJ2-1	TGTGCCAGCAGCTCACAGCGGGACGGGAATGAGCAGTTCTTC	CASSSQRDGNEQFF
NA	TRBV7-9	TRBD1	17	TRBJ2-2	TGTGCCAGCAGCCCCTTCGGGGGACAGGGAAACACCGGGGAGCTGTTTTTT	CASSPFGGQGNTGELFF
many	TRBV29-1	NA	14	TRBJ1-2	TGCAGCGTTGAGCCAACCTGGGGGGACAACAAGTACACCTTC	CSVEPTWGDNKYTF
few	TRBV9	NA	16	TRBJ2-1	TGTGCCAGCAGCGTAGTACCGGGGGGCTTCTACAATGAGCAGTTCTTC	CASSVVPGGFYNEQFF
NA	TRBV6-2/TRBV6-3	NA	15	TRBJ1-5	TGTGCCAGCCTGGATCAGGCTGACCGCAATCAGCCCCAGCATTTT	CASLDQADRNQPQHF